The 23 T cell receptor beta chains presented below share a single source sample, sequenced in a study of T cells after yellow fever vaccination. MiXCR, applied by TCRdb to the 5' RACE reads, yields one record per CDR3 protein. This sample has under 400,000 distinct CDR3 sequences, with under 14% found just once. Sequenced material: PBMCs, taken on the day of the first yellow fever vaccination. These receptors came from a man between 18 and 35 years old who received the YFV17D yellow fever vaccine.

This clonotype was seen a few times. The rearrangement joins TRBV7-2 to TRBJ1-2, with D possibly TRBD1 on 6 matching bases. CDR1 and CDR2 (germline): SGHTA, FQGNSA. Trimming took 5 bases from V and 0 from J, leaving 13 bases between them. The CDR3 covers 15 residues. CDR3 sequence (DNA): TGTGCCAGCAGCCCCACGGGACACGCTAACTATGGCTACACCTTC. Translation: CASSPTGHANYGYTF. Together with reference TRBV7-2 and TRBJ1-2, the CDR3 gives the full variable domain: GAGVSQSPSNKVTEKGKDVELRCDPISGHTALYWYRQSLGQGLEFLIYFQGNSAPDKSGLPSDRFSAERTGGSVSTLTIQRTQQEDSAVYLCASSPTGHANYGYTFGSGTRLTVV.

This clonotype was detected many times. This rearrangement joins TRBV9 to TRBJ1-1; tentatively, D is TRBD1 (5 bases). Germline V lookup: CDR1 SGDLS, CDR2 YYNGEE. Trimming took 4 bases from V and 6 from J, leaving 13 bases between them. This CDR3 comprises 13 residues. The CDR3 DNA sequence: TGTGCCAGCAGCTCCCGGGGGGGGTCTGAAGCTTTCTTT. It encodes CASSSRGGSEAFF.

CDR3 in amino acids: CASSLKGTNTGELFF. CDR3 nucleotides: TGCGCCAGCAGCTTGAAGGGGACCAACACCGGGGAGCTGTTTTTT. The chain recombines TRBV5-1 with TRBJ2-2; D tentatively reads TRBD1 or TRBD2 (5 bases each). Trimming removed 1 base at V and 2 bases at J, with 9 bases between. Germline CDR1 and CDR2: SGHRS and YFSETQ. CDR3 length: 15 amino acids. Based on the CDR3 plus reference TRBV5-1 and TRBJ2-2, the full variable domain is KAGVTQTPRYLIKTRGQQVTLSCSPISGHRSVSWYQQTPGQGLQFLFEYFSETQRNKGNFPGRFSGRQFSNSRSEMNVSTLELGDSALYLCASSLKGTNTGELFFGEGSRLTVL.

This clonotype was seen at least ten times. The V and J genes are TRBV4-1 and TRBJ1-1; D perhaps matches TRBD1 (5 bases). The CDR3 is 15 amino acids. Trimming removed 2 bases from V and 3 bases from J, with 13 bases in between. CDR1 MGHRA and CDR2 YSYEKL come from the germline V gene. The CDR3 nucleotides are TGCGCCAGCAGCCAAACCAGGGTTTTGGACACTGAAGCTTTCTTT. It translates to CASSQTRVLDTEAFF.

This sequence joins TRBV15 and TRBJ1-4; tentatively, D is TRBD1 (5 bases). Germline CDR1 reads LNHNV; CDR2 reads YYDKDF (reference sequence). The CDR3 loop spans 15 amino acids. The V gene lost 5 bases and the J gene lost 5 bases, with 15 bases spanning the gap. For the CDR3, the DNA is TGTGCCACCAGCCCCCGACAGCAAACGAATGAAAAACTGTTTTTT. The encoded protein is CATSPRQQTNEKLFF.

This clonotype has more than one count but fewer than ten. This chain joins TRBV4-2 and TRBJ1-4; possibly TRBD1 for D (6 bases). V was clipped by 0 bases and J by 5 bases, with 13 bases between them. CDR3 length equals 16 residues. Germline-derived CDR1 and CDR2 are LGHNA and YNFKEQ. As DNA, the CDR3 is TGTGCCAGCAGCCAAGATCGGGGTGGGGGCAATGAAAAACTGTTTTTT. This codes for CASSQDRGGGNEKLFF.

This clonotype has more than one count but fewer than ten. J is TRBJ1-5 and V is TRBV19; TRBD1 agrees at 10 bases. J gave up 8 bases and V 6 bases, and 13 bases lay outside the gene matches. CDR3 length: 16 amino acids. Germline CDR1 LNHDA, CDR2 SQIVND (reference sequence). The CDR3, as DNA: TGTGCCAGTAGACCGGGACAGGGGACTTTAAGGGAGCCCCAGCATTTT. It encodes CASRPGQGTLREPQHF.

In its sample, this clonotype was seen a few times. The V and J genes are TRBV9 and TRBJ2-3; D ambiguous. Looked up from germline, CDR1 is SGDLS and CDR2 is YYNGEE. The CDR3 contains 12 residues. V was shortened by 3 bases and J by 4 bases, with 6 bases between the two germline ends. The CDR3 is CASSGRPDTQYF. In DNA form, the CDR3 reads TGTGCCAGCAGCGGCCGACCAGATACGCAGTATTTT.

This clonotype was seen a handful of times. The V call is TRBV14, the J call TRBJ2-1, with D perhaps matching TRBD2 (5 bases). The length of the CDR3 is 13 residues. The V gene's germline CDR1 is SGHDN and CDR2 FVKESK. Trimming took off 1 base at V and 6 bases at J, with 7 bases between the two ends. CDR3 in DNA: TGTGCCAGCAGCCAAGTTGGGAGCAATGAGCAGTTCTTC. It yields the protein CASSQVGSNEQFF.

This clonotype has only a few counts. The chain carries TRBV5-1 and TRBJ2-3; weak D call: TRBD2 (5 bases). From germline, CDR1 is SGHRS and CDR2 YFSETQ. Between the trimmed V and J ends, which lost 0 bases and 2 bases, there was a span of 7 bases. This CDR3 has 14 residues. The CDR3 region has the DNA TGCGCCAGCAGCTTGGAGCGGTCCACAGATACGCAGTATTTT. Encoded protein: CASSLERSTDTQYF.

V and J are TRBV29-1 and TRBJ2-3; D is uncertain. V was cut by 3 bases and J by 0 bases, with 7 bases left in between. CDR3 size: 13 residues. Germline-derived CDR1 and CDR2 are SQVTM and ANQGSEA. CDR3: CSVDFGSTDTQYF. The DNA for the CDR3 is TGCAGCGTTGATTTCGGGAGCACAGATACGCAGTATTTT.

This clonotype was seen more than once but under ten times. V usage is TRBV7-9 and J usage is TRBJ1-2; TRBD1 might be the D (6 bases). V was pared by 4 bases and J by 2 bases, with 17 bases between. The CDR3 runs to 16 residues. Germline-derived CDR1 and CDR2 are SEHNR and FQNEAQ (reference sequence). CDR3 DNA sequence: TGTGCCAGCAGCTCGCCCGACAGGACTAAAAACTATGGCTACACCTTC. Translated: CASSSPDRTKNYGYTF.

Remarks on this clonotype: Relative to the germline gene, one junction end is altered; a read error may explain this. V gene TRBV3-1 combines with J gene TRBJ1-2; 7 bases match TRBD1. CDR1 is LGHDT and CDR2 is YNNKEL in the germline V gene (reference sequence). The CDR3 is 18 amino acids. CDR3 sequence reads: CASCQAPNTGTANYGYTF. The DNA of the CDR3 is TGTGCCAGCTGCCAAGCCCCCAATACCGGGACAGCTAACTATGGCTACACCTTC.

As DNA, the CDR3 is TGTGCCAGCAGCCCAACAGGGGGCAACAATCAGCCCCAGCATTTT. The encoded protein is CASSPTGGNNQPQHF. The chain employs TRBV7-2 and TRBJ1-5, with 9 bases matching TRBD1. After removal of 5 bases from V and 3 bases from J, the junction contained 5 bases not matched to a gene. CDR3 length: 15 amino acids. CDR1 is SGHTA and CDR2 is FQGNSA in the germline V gene.

This clonotype was observed at least ten times. J is TRBJ2-5 and V is TRBV5-1, with 11 bases lining up with TRBD1. J lost 5 bases, V lost 2 bases, and 5 bases had no gene match. The CDR3 runs to 15 residues. Germline V gene sequence: CDR1 SGHRS, CDR2 YFSETQ. The CDR3 loop is CASSFGTGGTETQYF. The CDR3 DNA reads TGCGCCAGCAGCTTTGGGACAGGGGGGACGGAGACCCAGTACTTC.

This clonotype was observed a handful of times. This sequence joins TRBV5-6 and TRBJ2-7; 9 positions agree with TRBD1. The CDR3 length is 14 residues. V gave up 4 bases and J gave up 0 bases; unmatched junction bases: 2. Germline lookup yields CDR1 SGHDT and CDR2 YYEEEE. CDR3 in amino acids: CASSQTGGSYEQYV. The CDR3 DNA is TGTGCCAGCAGCCAGACAGGGGGCTCCTACGAGCAGTACGTC.

This clonotype was counted many times. The gene calls are TRBV12-3 or TRBV12-4 and TRBJ2-1; 8 bases fit TRBD1. The CDR3 runs 15 residues. V was pared by 7 bases and J by 6 bases, with 11 bases of the junction left unmatched. The CDR3 coding sequence is TGTGCCAGCACTCGGCTCCGGACAGGGCTCAATGAGCAGTTCTTC. Encoded protein: CASTRLRTGLNEQFF.

V and J are TRBV11-2 and TRBJ2-1; 12 bases align to TRBD2. Germline trimming cut 3 bases from V and 7 bases from J; bases unmatched to any gene: 4. This CDR3 is 15 amino acids long. Germline values: CDR1 SGHAT, CDR2 FQNNGV. CDR3: CASSFASGRDNEQFF. CDR3 nucleotides: TGTGCCAGCAGCTTTGCTAGCGGGAGGGATAATGAGCAGTTCTTC.

The V call is TRBV20-1, the J call TRBJ2-1, with 8 bases fitting TRBD2. Trimming at V came to 6 bases and at J to 7 bases, leaving 11 bases not matched to a gene. Germline lookup yields CDR1 DFQATT and CDR2 SNEGSKA (reference sequence). CDR3 length: 14 residues. CDR3 in amino acids: CSARTGGAKNEQFF. Here the CDR3 DNA reads TGCAGTGCCCGAACCGGGGGGGCAAAGAATGAGCAGTTCTTC.

The V and J genes are TRBV12-3 or TRBV12-4 and TRBJ2-1; the D gene is possibly TRBD2 (6 bases). V was shortened by 6 bases and J by 0 bases, with 15 bases between the two germline ends. This CDR3 spans 16 amino acids. CDR3 residues: CASSPWRGSSYNEQFF. In DNA, the CDR3 is TGTGCCAGCAGCCCCTGGAGGGGTAGCTCCTACAATGAGCAGTTCTTC.

This clonotype was counted between two and nine times. The chain links TRBV7-8 to TRBJ2-1; a weak D match, TRBD2 (6 bases). The germline V gene has CDR1 SGHVS and CDR2 FQNEAQ. The CDR3 spans 14 residues. Trimming cost V 0 bases and J 10 bases, with 13 bases left between them. CDR3 amino acids: CASSLAGTQNEQFF. The CDR3 DNA sequence: TGTGCCAGCAGCTTAGCGGGGACTCAAAACGAGCAGTTCTTC.

V and J are TRBV5-8 and TRBJ1-2; D unclear. Germline V lookup: CDR1 SGHTS, CDR2 YDEGEE. V was trimmed by 4 bases and J by 2 bases, leaving 9 bases between them. This CDR3 comprises 13 residues. The CDR3 DNA follows: TGTGCCAGCAGCAGTTGGGTAAACTATGGCTACACCTTC. It translates to CASSSWVNYGYTF.

This clonotype was detected only a few times. This chain links TRBV30 with TRBJ1-2; 7 bases are shared with TRBD1. The CDR3 spans 15 residues. Trimming at V came to 1 base and at J to 7 bases, leaving 12 bases not matched to a gene. In germline, CDR1 is GTSNPN, CDR2 SVGIG (reference sequence). The CDR3 nucleotides read TGTGCCTGGAGTGCTGGGAGGGGGCGAGGGGTTGGCTACACCTTC. As protein: CAWSAGRGRGVGYTF. Combining the CDR3 with reference TRBV30 and TRBJ1-2 gives the whole variable domain SQTIHQWPATLVQPVGSPLSLECTVEGTSNPNLYWYRQAAGRGLQLLFYSVGIGQISSEVPQNLSASRPQDRQFILSSKKLLLSDSGFYLCAWSAGRGRGVGYTFGSGTRLTVV.